This TCR beta chain was retrieved from a study of blood T cell repertoires in COVID-19. At the level of the study: The samples span acute and convalescent COVID-19 from the United States, Italy and Spain. PBMCs, B-cell-depleted T cells, or T cells were the source of the cDNA or gDNA that made up the material.

As handled by the study authors: Amplification with reference gene primers provided the estimates of nucleated cell counts. Sequenced by immunoSEQ multiplex PCR; TCRdb stores in-frame clones only, minus some. From that table come the V and J calls and clone size; the DNA was used to work out D and trimming. The data hold 95,000 to 110,000 clones, with 88% observed a single time. The CDR3 covers 15 residues. Germline V gene data show CDR1 as SGHRS and CDR2 as YFSETQ. Trimming cost V 4 bases and J 10 bases; bases outside gene matches: 12. Sequenced material: peripheral blood. The chain carries TRBV5-1 and TRBJ2-1, with 9 positions matching TRBD1. The sequence was obtained from a human donor in a cohort sampled during active COVID-19. CDR3 DNA sequence: TGCGCCAGCAGCCTGCTACAGGGGGCAGCGTCCGAGCAGTTCTTC. This gives the protein CASSLLQGAASEQFF.